One sample yielded the 20 T cell receptor beta chains listed below, sequenced in a study of blood T cells in healthy people across ages. PCR was performed a second time for roughly 7 to 11 cycles using a sample-barcoded 5' primer and a J-beta primer mix. Each CDR3 protein gets one entry after TCRdb re-called the 5' RACE reads with MiXCR. The repertoire has 600,000 to 800,000 distinct CDR3 sequences, around 21% of them found once; the top ten carry roughly 3.6%. The material sequenced was blood. The receptor set was obtained from a man in his 70s in good health.

This sequence joins TRBV28 and TRBJ1-5; a possible D gene is TRBD1 (5 bases). CDR3 length: 16 amino acids. Germline assignment: CDR1 MDHEN and CDR2 SYDVKM. The V end was cut by 6 bases, the J end by 0 bases, with 15 bases between. CDR3 amino acids: CASRMGTRGSNQPQHF. The DNA of the CDR3 is TGTGCCAGCAGGATGGGGACGAGGGGTAGCAATCAGCCCCAGCATTTT.

The sample holds a few counts of this clonotype. The CDR3: CSARVPEGSYNEQFF. The CDR3 DNA follows: TGCAGTGCTAGGGTCCCAGAGGGGTCCTACAATGAGCAGTTCTTC. This rearrangement joins TRBV20-1 to TRBJ2-1, with D possibly called TRBD1 or TRBD2 (5 bases each). The CDR3 runs to 15 residues. The germline CDR1 and CDR2 sequences are DFQATT and SNEGSKA (reference sequence). The ends were cut back, 3 bases at V and 1 base at J, with 13 bases in the middle.

This clonotype was counted only a few times. The V gene is TRBV2, the J gene TRBJ2-1; the match to TRBD1 covers 7 bases. V lost 2 bases and J lost 8; bases outside the gene matches: 6. Germline loops: CDR1 SNHLY, CDR2 FYNNEI. The CDR3 is made up of 14 amino acids. The CDR3 spells CASSESTGPYEQFF. CDR3 in DNA: TGTGCCAGCAGTGAATCGACAGGGCCATATGAGCAGTTCTTC.

A few counts support this clonotype. The V and J genes are TRBV7-2 and TRBJ2-2, with D perhaps TRBD1 or TRBD2 (5 bases each). Germline V gene sequence: CDR1 SGHTA, CDR2 FQGNSA. The CDR3 runs to 15 residues. Trimming shortened V by 4 bases and J by 7 bases, and 16 bases separated the two germline ends. CDR3 sequence reads: CASSSMRAQGGELFF. The DNA for the CDR3 is TGTGCCAGCAGCTCGATGAGGGCCCAGGGCGGGGAGCTGTTTTTT.

This clonotype was counted between two and nine times. The chain joins TRBV3-1 to TRBJ2-2; 12 bases match TRBD2. This CDR3 is built from 17 residues. V shed 5 bases and J 4 bases; nucleotides not matched to a gene: 8. In germline, CDR1 is LGHDT, CDR2 YNNKEL (reference sequence). Here the CDR3 reads CASSSLTSGSPTGELFF. The DNA for the CDR3 is TGTGCCAGCAGCTCCCTGACTAGCGGGAGTCCCACCGGGGAGCTGTTTTTT. The full variable domain, its missing parts supplied by reference TRBV3-1 and TRBJ2-2, is DTAVSQTPKYLVTQMGNDKSIKCEQNLGHDTMYWYKQDSKKFLKIMFSYNNKELIINETVPNRFSPKSPDKAHLNLHINSLELGDSAVYFCASSSLTSGSPTGELFFGEGSRLTVL.

This clonotype came up many times. The genes are TRBV10-3 and TRBJ1-4, with TRBD1 as a possible D gene (5 bases). Trimming removed 0 bases from V and 6 bases from J, with 8 bases in between. The CDR3 has 14 residues. The germline V gene encodes CDR1 ENHRY and CDR2 SYGVKD. The DNA of the CDR3 is TGTGCCATCAGTGAGTCTGGGGGTCATGAAAAACTGTTTTTT. It translates to CAISESGGHEKLFF.

This clonotype came up a few times. This chain connects TRBV6-6 to TRBJ1-2; maybe TRBD1 (6 bases). V gave up 5 bases and J gave up 4 bases, with 17 bases separating them. CDR1 is MNHNY, CDR2 SVGAGI, per germline (reference sequence). The CDR3 has 15 residues. DNA of the CDR3: TGTGCCAGCAGTCCCCTGACAGGACTTAGCTATGGCTACACCTTC. It is translated as CASSPLTGLSYGYTF.

This clonotype appeared a few times. The chain combines TRBV2 with TRBJ1-5; no clear D gene. The CDR3 extends over 14 amino acids. The ends were cut back, 5 bases at V and 6 bases at J, with 14 bases in the middle. Germline V lookup: CDR1 SNHLY, CDR2 FYNNEI. The CDR3 DNA reads TGTGCCAGCAGTCGTTTAGGGTCGCGTCAGCCCCAGCATTTT. Translating gives CASSRLGSRQPQHF.

V usage is TRBV7-2 and J usage is TRBJ1-2, with D possibly being TRBD1 (6 bases). Germline values: CDR1 SGHTA, CDR2 FQGNSA. V shed 5 bases and J shed 3 bases, with 13 bases lying between them. The CDR3 runs to 14 residues. The CDR3: CASSHREGDYGYTF. CDR3 nucleotides: TGTGCCAGCAGCCACAGGGAGGGGGACTATGGCTACACCTTC. Based on the CDR3 plus reference TRBV7-2 and TRBJ1-2, the full variable domain is GAGVSQSPSNKVTEKGKDVELRCDPISGHTALYWYRQSLGQGLEFLIYFQGNSAPDKSGLPSDRFSAERTGGSVSTLTIQRTQQEDSAVYLCASSHREGDYGYTFGSGTRLTVV.

At least ten counts were recorded for this clonotype. The chain couples TRBV6-2 or TRBV6-3 to TRBJ2-7; TRBD1 matches at 7 bases. The trim removed 7 bases at V and 2 bases at J, leaving 11 bases unmatched. Germline V gives CDR1 MNHEY, CDR2 SVGEGT. The CDR3 has 15 residues. The CDR3 reads CASNTEGTATYEQYF. The CDR3 DNA follows: TGTGCCAGCAATACTGAGGGGACAGCCACCTACGAGCAGTACTTC.

This clonotype was seen more than once but under ten times. This rearrangement joins TRBV18 to TRBJ2-7; perhaps TRBD2 as D (5 bases). Germline CDR1 reads KGHSH; CDR2 reads LQKENI. V was cut by 2 bases and J by 3 bases, with 17 bases left in between. The CDR3 sequence is 16 residues long. CDR3 bases: TGTGCCAGCTCACCAAACTCCGGGCTAGCTAACTACGAGCAGTACTTC. It is translated as CASSPNSGLANYEQYF.

The genes are TRBV19 and TRBJ2-2; D might be TRBD2 (6 bases). The germline V and J ends were trimmed by 9 bases and 5 bases, with 13 bases remaining between them. The CDR3 is 13 amino acids. The germline V gene encodes CDR1 LNHDA and CDR2 SQIVND (reference sequence). The CDR3 region has the DNA TGTGCCAGCAGTCGTCGGGAGACCGGGGAGCTGTTTTTT. It codes for CASSRRETGELFF.

In its sample, this clonotype was seen many times. This chain connects TRBV7-2 to TRBJ2-7; 9 bases are a match to TRBD1. J lost 4 bases, V lost 5 bases, and 3 bases had no gene match. The CDR3 has 13 residues. CDR1 is SGHTA and CDR2 is FQGNSA in the germline V gene. The CDR3 reads CASSRDREYEQYF. The CDR3 coding sequence is TGTGCCAGCAGCCGGGACAGGGAATACGAGCAGTACTTC. Combining the CDR3 with reference TRBV7-2 and TRBJ2-7 gives the whole variable domain GAGVSQSPSNKVTEKGKDVELRCDPISGHTALYWYRQSLGQGLEFLIYFQGNSAPDKSGLPSDRFSAERTGGSVSTLTIQRTQQEDSAVYLCASSRDREYEQYFGPGTRLTVT.

This clonotype was detected only a few times. The chain links TRBV6-6 to TRBJ2-1; TRBD2 agrees at 13 bases. V was clipped by 2 bases and J by 4 bases; unmatched bases: 2. This CDR3 has 16 residues. Germline CDR1 MNHNY, CDR2 SVGAGI (reference sequence). The chain's CDR3 is CASSYGLAGVYNEQFF. The CDR3 DNA reads as TGTGCCAGCAGTTACGGACTAGCGGGAGTATACAATGAGCAGTTCTTC.

The rearrangement uses TRBV20-1 and TRBJ2-7; TRBD2 matches at 7 bases. Germline V gives CDR1 DFQATT, CDR2 SNEGSKA (reference sequence). The CDR3 length is 16 residues. Germline trimming cut 0 bases from V and 0 bases from J; bases unmatched to any gene: 8. CDR3 in amino acids: CSARDSFGTTSYEQYF. The CDR3, as DNA: TGCAGTGCTAGAGATTCCTTTGGGACTACCTCCTACGAGCAGTACTTC.

This clonotype came up a few times. The rearrangement links TRBV7-9 to TRBJ2-5; D tentatively reads TRBD1 or TRBD2 (5 bases each). Germline CDR1 and CDR2: SEHNR and FQNEAQ (reference sequence). CDR3 length: 17 amino acids. With 1 base removed from V and 3 bases from J, the gap between germline ends came to 18 bases. Here the CDR3 DNA reads TGTGCCAGCAGCTTAGGAGGAGGTCAAGGGGTTGAAGAGACCCAGTACTTC. Encoded protein: CASSLGGGQGVEETQYF.

A few counts support this clonotype. This chain links TRBV18 with TRBJ2-5; 8 nucleotides agree with TRBD2. The DNA end lines up better with TRBJ2-1; the J call may be wrong. Germline CDR1 is KGHSH and CDR2 is LQKENI. This CDR3 has 16 amino acids. CDR3 sequence (DNA): TGTGCCAGCTCAACCGTCGAAGCGGGAGTTAGCTATGAGCAGTTCTTC. It encodes CASSTVEAGVSYEQFF.

In this sample, this clonotype turned up a few times. The V call is TRBV20-1, the J call TRBJ1-5; 11 bases align to TRBD1. This CDR3 has 16 residues. The junction had 7 bases not matched to a gene; V was cut back by 5 bases and J by 1 base. The germline V gene has CDR1 DFQATT and CDR2 SNEGSKA (reference sequence). CDR3 DNA sequence: TGCAGTGCTTCCGGACAGGGGGCAGGGAGCAATCAGCCCCAGCATTTT. Amino acid sequence: CSASGQGAGSNQPQHF.

J is TRBJ2-5 and V is TRBV20-1; no definite D call. V shed 6 bases and J shed 2 bases, with 7 bases lying between them. This CDR3 comprises 11 residues. Germline V gives CDR1 DFQATT, CDR2 SNEGSKA (reference sequence). The CDR3, as DNA: TGCAGTGCGCAGGCACAAGAGACCCAGTACTTC. Protein sequence: CSAQAQETQYF.

This chain connects TRBV9 to TRBJ2-1; 7 nucleotides line up with TRBD1. Germline V lookup: CDR1 SGDLS, CDR2 YYNGEE. The CDR3 loop spans 14 amino acids. Losses at the gene ends were 0 bases for V and 7 bases for J; bases not matched to a gene: 4. Here the CDR3 reads CASSVGQGVNEQFF. CDR3 DNA sequence: TGTGCCAGCAGCGTAGGACAGGGAGTGAATGAGCAGTTCTTC. Full variable domain (rest looked up from reference TRBV9 and TRBJ2-1): DSGVTQTPKHLITATGQRVTLRCSPRSGDLSVYWYQQSLDQGLQFLIQYYNGEERAKGNILERFSAQQFPDLHSELNLSSLELGDSALYFCASSVGQGVNEQFFGPGTRLTVL.